The 18 T cell receptor beta chains presented below share a single source sample, sequenced in a study of blood T cell repertoires in COVID-19. TCRdb's table, derived via immunoSEQ multiplex PCR, lists solely in-frame clones and lacks some. The profile shows some 230,000 clones, 80% to 85% of them singletons. Source material: peripheral blood. The receptors originated from a woman in her fifties or sixties who had recovered from COVID-19.

V is TRBV30 and J is TRBJ2-7, with unresolved D. The CDR3 is made up of 12 amino acids. Trimming took 2 bases from V and 0 from J, leaving 5 bases between them. The germline V gene has CDR1 GTSNPN and CDR2 SVGIG (reference sequence). CDR3 DNA sequence: TGTGCCTGGAGTCCCCACTCCTACGAGCAGTACTTC. Translating it yields CAWSPHSYEQYF. Variable domain in full (rest from reference TRBV30 and TRBJ2-7): SQTIHQWPATLVQPVGSPLSLECTVEGTSNPNLYWYRQAAGRGLQLLFYSVGIGQISSEVPQNLSASRPQDRQFILSSKKLLLSDSGFYLCAWSPHSYEQYFGPGTRLTVT.

This sequence joins TRBV19 and TRBJ1-4; 7 nucleotides line up with TRBD1. V was pared by 7 bases and J by 1 base, with 6 bases of the junction left unmatched. In germline, CDR1 is LNHDA, CDR2 SQIVND (reference sequence). The CDR3 sequence is 15 residues long. The CDR3 bases are TGTGCCAGTATTGGCAGGGGGAGAACTAATGAAAAACTGTTTTTT. This sequence encodes CASIGRGRTNEKLFF.

This clone has a handful of counts. The genes are TRBV5-1 and TRBJ2-1; a possible D gene is TRBD1 (6 bases). This CDR3 spans 13 amino acids. Germline CDR1 is SGHRS and CDR2 is YFSETQ. Trimming stripped 4 bases from V and 9 bases from J, with 14 bases between. The CDR3 DNA follows: TGCGCCAGCAGCCAGGGGACGCGCAGTGAGCAGTTCTTC. Residues: CASSQGTRSEQFF.

V gene TRBV11-2 combines with J gene TRBJ2-3, with 7 bases that match TRBD2. The trim removed 1 base at V and 0 bases at J, leaving 13 bases unmatched. CDR3 length: 19 residues. Germline V gives CDR1 SGHAT, CDR2 FQNNGV. The CDR3 DNA is TGTGCCAGCAGCTTAGGATATGAGGAGGCGCGGGGGAGCACAGATACGCAGTATTTT. This encodes CASSLGYEEARGSTDTQYF.

The chain uses TRBV11-2 and TRBJ2-7; 10 bases map to TRBD1. The J segment lost 4 bases and the V segment lost 5 bases, leaving 5 bases of the junction unmatched. The germline V gene encodes CDR1 SGHAT and CDR2 FQNNGV. CDR3 size: 14 residues. CDR3: CASSGTGAGYEQYF. The CDR3 bases are TGTGCCAGCAGCGGGACAGGGGCGGGTTACGAGCAGTACTTC.

The chain carries TRBV19 and TRBJ2-6; no definite D call. Germline lookup yields CDR1 LNHDA and CDR2 SQIVND (reference sequence). This CDR3 comprises 15 residues. Trimming left V 2 bases short and J 0 bases short, with 5 bases between. The CDR3 reads CASSITVSGANVLTF. The DNA for the CDR3 is TGTGCCAGTAGTATAACAGTCTCTGGGGCCAACGTCCTGACTTTC.

The chain is built from TRBV5-4 and TRBJ2-3; perhaps TRBD2 as D (5 bases). Germline CDR1 is SGHNT and CDR2 is YYREEE (reference sequence). The CDR3 is 14 residues long. Trimming cost V 6 bases and J 2 bases, with 13 bases left between them. This CDR3 reads CASTEGWDTDTQYF. The CDR3 DNA reads as TGTGCCAGCACAGAGGGTTGGGACACAGATACGCAGTATTTT.

The rearrangement links TRBV6-5 to TRBJ1-6, with D possibly matching TRBD1 (6 bases). The V and J ends lost 7 bases and 3 bases respectively, with 10 bases between them. The length of the CDR3 is 14 residues. Germline assignment: CDR1 MNHEY and CDR2 SVGAGI. The CDR3 protein is CASKRTDYNSPLHF. CDR3 DNA sequence: TGTGCCAGCAAGAGGACAGACTATAATTCACCCCTCCACTTT.

The CDR3 here is CAWSVSLAGSEQYF. The CDR3 bases are TGTGCCTGGAGTGTATCGCTAGCGGGGAGCGAGCAGTACTTC. The chain carries TRBV30 and TRBJ2-7, with TRBD2 identical over 9 bases. This CDR3 has 14 residues. CDR1 is GTSNPN and CDR2 is SVGIG in the germline V gene (reference sequence). V gave up 0 bases and J gave up 6 bases; unmatched junction bases: 6. The entire variable domain, with the rest obtained from reference TRBV30 and TRBJ2-7, is as follows: SQTIHQWPATLVQPVGSPLSLECTVEGTSNPNLYWYRQAAGRGLQLLFYSVGIGQISSEVPQNLSASRPQDRQFILSSKKLLLSDSGFYLCAWSVSLAGSEQYFGPGTRLTVT.

V is TRBV19 and J is TRBJ2-2, with 9 positions matching TRBD2. The length of the CDR3 is 16 residues. Germline V lookup: CDR1 LNHDA, CDR2 SQIVND (reference sequence). The ends lost 0 bases at V and 1 base at J; junction bases unmatched: 0. The CDR3 nucleotides read TGTGCCAGTAGTATAGATAGCGGGGGGAACACCGGGGAGCTGTTTTTT. It codes for CASSIDSGGNTGELFF.

This clone came up a few times. The chain uses TRBV19 and TRBJ1-5, with TRBD1 identical over 8 bases. The CDR3 covers 14 residues. Germline CDR1 reads LNHDA; CDR2 reads SQIVND (reference sequence). Trimming removed 7 bases from V and 2 bases from J; junction bases left unmatched: 4. This chain's CDR3 is CASTPDRGNQPQHF. CDR3 DNA sequence: TGTGCCAGTACCCCGGACAGGGGCAATCAGCCCCAGCATTTT.

This clone was seen more than once but under ten times. The genes are TRBV2 and TRBJ1-6; 11 bases line up with TRBD1. Germline trimming cut 4 bases from V and 8 bases from J; bases unmatched to any gene: 7. Germline V gives CDR1 SNHLY, CDR2 FYNNEI. The CDR3 sequence is 16 residues long. CDR3: CASSAPGQGVDSPLHF. CDR3 coding DNA: TGTGCCAGCAGTGCTCCGGGACAGGGGGTTGATTCACCCCTCCACTTT. The variable domain in full, completed from reference TRBV2 and TRBJ1-6, reads EPEVTQTPSHQVTQMGQEVILRCVPISNHLYFYWYRQILGQKVEFLVSFYNNEISEKSEIFDDQFSVERPDGSNFTLKIRSTKLEDSAMYFCASSAPGQGVDSPLHFGNGTRLTVT.

Of note for this clone: Other DNA sequences in this sample translate to the same CDR3. The V call is TRBV3-1 (or the pseudogene TRBV3-2), the J call TRBJ1-3; D uncertain. In germline, CDR1 is LGHDT, CDR2 YNNKEL (reference sequence). Trimming took 1 base from V and 0 from J, leaving 7 bases between them. This CDR3 contains 15 residues. The DNA for the CDR3 is TGTGCCAGCAGCCAAGGGACTCGCTCTGGAAACACCATATATTTT. Its translation is CASSQGTRSGNTIYF.

The chain has TRBV28 and TRBJ1-2; 8 nucleotides align to TRBD1. The CDR3 loop spans 16 amino acids. Trimming took 4 bases from V and 2 from J; bases not matched to a gene: 9. Per germline, CDR1 MDHEN and CDR2 SYDVKM. The CDR3 region is CASSSPGTGLNYGYTF. CDR3 sequence (DNA): TGTGCCAGCAGTTCTCCGGGGACAGGACTAAACTATGGCTACACCTTC.

The chain joins TRBV7-2 to TRBJ1-5; D is uncertain. Trimming stripped 1 base from V and 3 bases from J, with 4 bases between. Germline CDR1 and CDR2: SGHTA and FQGNSA. This CDR3 has 13 residues. The CDR3 loop is CASSLVHNQPQHF. Written as DNA, the CDR3 is TGTGCCAGCAGCTTAGTCCACAATCAGCCCCAGCATTTT.

This chain connects TRBV5-1 to TRBJ2-3, with 8 bases fitting TRBD2. After removal of 3 bases from V and 0 bases from J, the junction contained 6 bases not matched to a gene. Germline values: CDR1 SGHRS, CDR2 YFSETQ. The CDR3 runs 16 residues. CDR3 nucleotide sequence: TGCGCCAGCAGCTCCCAAAGCGGGGGCAGCACAGATACGCAGTATTTT. Protein: CASSSQSGGSTDTQYF.

CDR3 amino acids: CASSSSRGRYGYTF. The CDR3 DNA sequence: TGTGCCAGTAGTTCCTCCAGGGGGCGCTATGGCTACACCTTC. V gene TRBV19 combines with J gene TRBJ1-2, with 8 bases aligning to TRBD1. Germline CDR1 LNHDA, CDR2 SQIVND (reference sequence). Germline trimming cut 5 bases from V and 4 bases from J; bases unmatched to any gene: 6. The CDR3 covers 14 residues.

The gene calls are TRBV14 and TRBJ1-2; 8 positions match TRBD1. V gave up 6 bases and J gave up 4 bases; unmatched junction bases: 7. Germline V CDR1 and CDR2: SGHDN, FVKESK. The CDR3 sequence is 14 residues long. CDR3 coding DNA: TGTGCCAGCAGTCCCAGGGGGCGCGGCTATGGCTACACCTTC. Protein sequence: CASSPRGRGYGYTF.